This paragraph covers one T cell receptor (beta chain) sequence. Its antigen remains unknown. The data stem from a study of beta chain features in type 1 diabetes. Study-level points and caveats: In comparison with healthy donors, patients had naive, central memory and Treg TCRB repertoires that appeared more similar. Fewer insertions but more deletions were seen at VDJ junctions in type 1 diabetes patients.

Sorted cells reached over 95% purity in every population. Expressed TCRB transcripts were sequenced, since all the RNA that had been isolated was reverse transcribed. The assay was immunoSEQ multiplex PCR, and TCRdb's table has in-frame clones only and misses some. Of 200,000 to 250,000 clones listed, about 71% are singletons. This CDR3 contains 15 residues. V was shortened by 0 bases and J by 7 bases, with 17 bases between the two germline ends. The germline gives CDR1 SGHRS, CDR2 YFSETQ. This TCR came from a man aged 30 to 45 in good health. Sequencing was performed on naive CD4+ T cells from blood. The chain joins TRBV5-1 to TRBJ2-7, with D perhaps TRBD1 (6 bases). The CDR3 here is CASSLEGHLLGEQYF. As DNA, the CDR3 is TGCGCCAGCAGCTTGGAGGGACACCTGTTAGGAGAGCAGTACTTC. The variable domain in full, with the rest retrieved from reference TRBV5-1 and TRBJ2-7, is KAGVTQTPRYLIKTRGQQVTLSCSPISGHRSVSWYQQTPGQGLQFLFEYFSETQRNKGNFPGRFSGRQFSNSRSEMNVSTLELGDSALYLCASSLEGHLLGEQYFGPGTRLTVT.